This T cell receptor (beta chain) was captured in a study of CD8 T cells in ankylosing spondylitis. Via MiXCR, TCRdb re-called the 5' RACE reads, giving one row per CDR3 protein. This sample yields 230,000 or so distinct CDR3 sequences, of which about 20% are seen a single time; approximately 32% belongs to the top ten. This clonotype showed up just a few times. The CDR3 length is 15 residues. V was clipped by 0 bases and J by 0 bases, with 7 bases between them. The germline V gene encodes CDR1 SGHKS and CDR2 YYEKEE (reference sequence). This chain links TRBV5-5 with TRBJ1-5; D call uncertain. The sample taken for sequencing was blood, either unsorted or a sorted T cell fraction (not recorded which). The sequence was collected from a male donor with ankylosing spondylitis or in good health (not recorded which). CDR3 protein: CASSLEPYSNQPQHF. As DNA, the CDR3 is TGTGCCAGCAGCTTGGAACCTTATAGCAATCAGCCCCAGCATTTT.